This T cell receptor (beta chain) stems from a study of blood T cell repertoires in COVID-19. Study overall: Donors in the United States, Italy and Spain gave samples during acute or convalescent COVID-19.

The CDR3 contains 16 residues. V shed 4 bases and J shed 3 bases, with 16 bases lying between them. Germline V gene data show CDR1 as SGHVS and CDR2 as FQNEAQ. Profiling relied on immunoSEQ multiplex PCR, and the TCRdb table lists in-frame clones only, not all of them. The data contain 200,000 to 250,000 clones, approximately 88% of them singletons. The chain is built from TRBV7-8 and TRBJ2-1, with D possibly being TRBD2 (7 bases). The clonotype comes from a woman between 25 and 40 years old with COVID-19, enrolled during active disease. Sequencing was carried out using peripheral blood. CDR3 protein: CASSSSMGGHYNEQFF. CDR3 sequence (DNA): TGTGCCAGCAGCTCCTCCATGGGGGGGCACTACAATGAGCAGTTCTTC.